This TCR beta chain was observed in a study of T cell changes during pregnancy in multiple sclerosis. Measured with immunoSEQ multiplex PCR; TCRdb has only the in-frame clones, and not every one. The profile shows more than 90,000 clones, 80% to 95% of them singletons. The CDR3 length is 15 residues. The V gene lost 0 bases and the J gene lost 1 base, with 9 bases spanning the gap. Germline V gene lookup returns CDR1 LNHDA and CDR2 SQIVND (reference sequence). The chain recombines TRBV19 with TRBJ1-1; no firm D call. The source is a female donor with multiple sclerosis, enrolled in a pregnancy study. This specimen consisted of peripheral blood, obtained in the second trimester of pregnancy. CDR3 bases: TGTGCCAGTAGTATAGAGGAGGCACCGAACACTGAAGCTTTCTTT. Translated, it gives CASSIEEAPNTEAFF.